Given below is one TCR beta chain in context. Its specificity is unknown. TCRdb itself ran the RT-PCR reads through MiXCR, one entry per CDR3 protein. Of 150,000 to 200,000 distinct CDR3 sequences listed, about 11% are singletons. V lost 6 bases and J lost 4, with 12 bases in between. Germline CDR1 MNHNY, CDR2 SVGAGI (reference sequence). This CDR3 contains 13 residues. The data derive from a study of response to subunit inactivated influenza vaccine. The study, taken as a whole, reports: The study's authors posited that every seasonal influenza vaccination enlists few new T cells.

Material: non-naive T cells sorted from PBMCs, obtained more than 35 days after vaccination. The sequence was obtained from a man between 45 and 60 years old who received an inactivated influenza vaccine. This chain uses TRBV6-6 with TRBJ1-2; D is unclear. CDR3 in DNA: TGTGCCAGCAGCCCTGGGGATAGCTATGGCTACACCTTC. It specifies CASSPGDSYGYTF.